The 21 T cell receptor beta chains presented below share a single source sample, sequenced in a study of cytomegalovirus exposure and HLA in healthy donors. The PCR made use of 60 Vbeta and 13 Jbeta primers. Clones were sequenced by immunoSEQ multiplex PCR, and TCRdb holds only the in-frame ones, with some missing. This sample yields roughly 170,000 clones, of which 84% are seen a single time; approximately 1.2% belongs to the top ten. Sequences were obtained from PBMCs. The receptors come from a girl aged 2-10 years in good health and CMV-seropositive.

This clone showed up just once. The chain uses TRBV5-1 and TRBJ2-7; 7 bases map to TRBD1. Germline loops: CDR1 SGHRS, CDR2 YFSETQ. J lost 2 bases, V lost 0 bases, and 5 bases had no gene match. CDR3 length equals 15 residues. The CDR3 sequence is CASSLGHDRAYEQYF. In nucleotides, the CDR3 is TGCGCCAGCAGCTTGGGTCATGACAGGGCCTACGAGCAGTACTTC.

The rearrangement uses TRBV7-6 and TRBJ2-5; D unclear. Germline V gene data show CDR1 as SGHVS and CDR2 as FNYEAQ. CDR3 length equals 13 residues. Deletions cut 4 bases from V and 5 bases from J, with 11 bases between. CDR3 nucleotides: TGTGCCAGCAGCTGGGCGATAGGTGAGACCCAGTACTTC. As protein: CASSWAIGETQYF.

CDR3 amino acids: CASSEAGTQLPLHF. The CDR3 DNA sequence: TGTGCCAGCAGTGAGGCTGGGACTCAATTACCCCTCCACTTT. This chain links TRBV6-1 with TRBJ1-6; a possible D gene is TRBD1 (5 bases). The CDR3 totals 14 residues. Germline V CDR1 and CDR2: MNHNS, SASEGT. V lost 3 bases, J lost 12 bases, and 15 bases lay in between.

The chain combines TRBV11-1 with TRBJ2-3, with D maybe TRBD2 (5 bases). Per germline, CDR1 SGHAT and CDR2 FQDESV (reference sequence). Trimming stripped 4 bases from V and 4 bases from J, with 18 bases between. The CDR3 extends over 16 amino acids. CDR3 amino acids: CASSSALGRMADTQYF. The CDR3 DNA reads TGTGCCAGCAGCTCCGCACTAGGGCGGATGGCAGATACGCAGTATTTT.

The rearrangement uses TRBV7-9 and TRBJ1-1, with D unclear. This CDR3 is built from 11 residues. Germline V gene sequence: CDR1 SEHNR, CDR2 FQNEAQ (reference sequence). With 5 bases removed from V and 1 base from J, the gap between germline ends came to 2 bases. The CDR3 DNA reads as TGTGCCAGCAGCCGGAACACTGAAGCTTTCTTT. Translation gives CASSRNTEAFF.

The chain joins TRBV19 to TRBJ1-5; 12 bases match TRBD1. Germline CDR1 and CDR2: LNHDA and SQIVND (reference sequence). Germline trimming cut 4 bases from V and 2 bases from J; bases unmatched to any gene: 9. This CDR3 spans 18 amino acids. CDR3 protein: CASSRGQGAGVGNQPQHF. The CDR3 coding sequence is TGTGCCAGTAGTAGGGGACAGGGGGCAGGAGTGGGCAATCAGCCCCAGCATTTT.

The chain is built from TRBV29-1 and TRBJ1-1; D is undetermined. V was clipped by 7 bases and J by 5 bases, with 11 bases between them. The CDR3 runs 11 residues. Germline V gene data show CDR1 as SQVTM and CDR2 as ANQGSEA. The DNA for the CDR3 is TGCAGCGATCAAACGCGGACTGAAGCTTTCTTT. Translating gives CSDQTRTEAFF.

V usage is TRBV29-1 and J usage is TRBJ2-7; a weak D match, TRBD2 (5 bases). This CDR3 has 16 amino acids. V dropped 4 bases and J dropped 3 bases, with 22 bases sitting between them. CDR1 and CDR2 (germline): SQVTM, ANQGSEA. Here the CDR3 reads CSVAGRGDKGGYEQYF. In nucleotides, the CDR3 is TGCAGCGTTGCCGGTCGGGGTGATAAGGGCGGCTACGAGCAGTACTTC.

The V and J genes are TRBV25-1 and TRBJ1-4; 7 bases match TRBD1. Germline V gives CDR1 MGHDK, CDR2 SYGVNS. The CDR3 sequence is 12 residues long. V lost 3 bases and J lost 11; bases outside the gene matches: 3. The CDR3 DNA sequence: TGTGCCAGCAGTGACAGGGGGAGGAAACTGTTTTTT. Translation: CASSDRGRKLFF.

The chain links TRBV30 to TRBJ1-2; maybe TRBD1 (5 bases). The germline gives CDR1 GTSNPN, CDR2 SVGIG (reference sequence). This CDR3 is built from 13 residues. The germline V and J ends were trimmed by 4 bases and 7 bases, with 16 bases remaining between them. CDR3 in DNA: TGTGCCTGGAACCGGGGGGGGTTTTCTGGCTACACCTTC. This gives the protein CAWNRGGFSGYTF. Combining the CDR3 with reference TRBV30 and TRBJ1-2 gives the whole variable domain SQTIHQWPATLVQPVGSPLSLECTVEGTSNPNLYWYRQAAGRGLQLLFYSVGIGQISSEVPQNLSASRPQDRQFILSSKKLLLSDSGFYLCAWNRGGFSGYTFGSGTRLTVV.

V and J are TRBV27 and TRBJ1-1; 7 nucleotides line up with TRBD1. The V and J ends lost 0 bases and 8 bases, in that order; junction bases with no gene match: 6. The germline CDR1 and CDR2 sequences are MNHEY and SMNVEV (reference sequence). The CDR3 sequence is 14 residues long. CDR3 in amino acids: CASSLSLGRGEAFF. CDR3 coding DNA: TGTGCCAGCAGTTTATCGCTGGGCAGGGGGGAAGCTTTCTTT.

The chain couples TRBV5-1 to TRBJ2-7; 7 positions match TRBD2. Germline V lookup: CDR1 SGHRS, CDR2 YFSETQ. Germline trimming cut 4 bases from V and 2 bases from J; bases unmatched to any gene: 3. This CDR3 contains 13 residues. CDR3 nucleotide sequence: TGCGCCAGCAGCGCCCGGGGGGCCTACGAGCAGTACTTC. It encodes CASSARGAYEQYF.

V and J are TRBV28 and TRBJ2-1; 7 nucleotides match TRBD2. This CDR3 has 15 amino acids. Germline assignment: CDR1 MDHEN and CDR2 SYDVKM. V was clipped by 5 bases and J by 3 bases; unmatched bases: 7. This CDR3 is CASSRTSGVYNEQFF. For the CDR3, the DNA is TGTGCCAGCAGTCGTACAAGCGGGGTCTACAATGAGCAGTTCTTC.

This clone was seen only once. J is TRBJ2-4 and V is TRBV28; unclear D gene. V lost 1 base, J lost 0 bases, and 7 bases lay in between. The CDR3 sequence is 15 residues long. Germline lookup yields CDR1 MDHEN and CDR2 SYDVKM. The CDR3 loop reads CASSLFSVAKNIQYF. CDR3 coding DNA: TGTGCCAGCAGTTTATTCAGTGTAGCCAAAAACATTCAGTACTTC.

The CDR3 here is CAWSVGAGGYTDTQYF. Written as DNA, the CDR3 is TGTGCCTGGAGTGTAGGAGCGGGAGGTTACACAGATACGCAGTATTTT. V is TRBV30 and J is TRBJ2-3; 9 bases map to TRBD2. From germline, CDR1 is GTSNPN and CDR2 SVGIG (reference sequence). The CDR3 is 16 residues long. V lost 0 bases, J lost 2 bases, and 6 bases stayed unmatched.

V is TRBV10-1 and J is TRBJ2-1; 10 bases line up with TRBD2. The CDR3 has 15 residues. After removal of 4 bases from V and 8 bases from J, the junction contained 8 bases not matched to a gene. CDR1 is WNHNN, CDR2 SYGVQD, per germline (reference sequence). CDR3 residues: CASSAASGSSHEQFF. The DNA of the CDR3 is TGCGCCAGCAGTGCGGCTAGCGGGAGTTCCCATGAGCAGTTCTTC.

The chain couples TRBV28 to TRBJ2-4, with D perhaps TRBD2 (6 bases). The CDR3 runs to 14 residues. Per the germline V gene, CDR1 is MDHEN and CDR2 is SYDVKM. With 1 base removed from V and 9 bases from J, the gap between germline ends came to 13 bases. For the CDR3, the DNA is TGTGCCAGCAGTTTATCGGACAATAGCGGCATTCAGTACTTC. Its translation is CASSLSDNSGIQYF.

This clone was counted only a few times. The genes are TRBV2 and TRBJ1-2; unclear D gene. In germline, CDR1 is SNHLY, CDR2 FYNNEI. The CDR3 extends over 13 amino acids. V was cut by 3 bases and J by 6 bases, with 11 bases left in between. Here the CDR3 reads CASSDQSRNGYTF. CDR3 nucleotide sequence: TGTGCCAGCAGTGATCAGTCCAGGAATGGCTACACCTTC.

Turning to this clone: At one end, the junction sequence differs from germline, possibly due to a read error. The genes are TRBV7-7 and TRBJ2-3, with no clear D. The CDR3 loop spans 17 amino acids. The germline V gene has CDR1 SSHAT and CDR2 FNYEAQ (reference sequence). CDR3 amino acids: CASNDLSRGAISNTQYF. CDR3 sequence (DNA): TGTGCTAGCAACGACTTGTCCCGAGGCGCTATCTCTAATACGCAGTATTTT.

The chain's CDR3 is CASSVGQDQPQHF. The CDR3, as DNA: TGTGCCAGCAGCGTTGGACAGGATCAGCCCCAGCATTTT. J is TRBJ1-5 and V is TRBV9, with 7 bases matching TRBD1. J lost 5 bases, V lost 2 bases, and 1 base had no gene match. In germline, CDR1 is SGDLS, CDR2 YYNGEE. The CDR3 runs to 13 residues.

This clone has a single count. The genes are TRBV7-3 and TRBJ2-1; perhaps TRBD1 as D (6 bases). V was clipped by 6 bases and J by 16 bases, with 31 bases between them. The CDR3 contains 16 residues. Germline V gene lookup returns CDR1 SGHTA and CDR2 FQGTGA. The CDR3 sequence is CASSPTGTRFAESYFF. The CDR3, as DNA: TGTGCCAGCAGTCCCACCGGGACACGGTTCGCCGAATCTTACTTCTTC.